The source of this T cell receptor (beta chain) is a study of cytomegalovirus exposure and HLA in healthy donors. Regarding the study as a whole: Later, TCR association rates were found to vary by HLA locus, highest for DRB1 and lowest for HLA-C. In all likelihood, a cluster of highly shared sequence variants was a sequencing artifact.

This clone was picked up one time. Antigen: not known. With V trimmed by 5 bases and J by 7 bases, 8 bases remained unmatched. The CDR3 covers 15 residues. The PCR contained 60 Vbeta and 13 Jbeta primers. In the study's own analysis: An analysis performed later counted about 80 million unique TCR beta chains (approximately 10 million of them shared). Using immunoSEQ multiplex PCR, the repertoire was profiled, and TCRdb retains in-frame clones only, with some absent. That table supplies the V and J calls and clone size; D and trimming were determined from the DNA. The sample comprises approximately 300,000 clones, approximately 80% of which are singletons, and about 0.3% rests with the top ten.

The gene calls are TRBV5-7 and TRBJ1-6; 8 bases match TRBD1. TRBV5-7 is given ORF status, its function remaining uncertain. The sequence came from a girl aged 2-15 years in good health and CMV-seronegative. Sequences were obtained from PBMCs. CDR3 bases: TGTGCCAGCAGTCATATCAGGGGGCTAAATTCACCCCTCCACTTT. Translating gives CASSHIRGLNSPLHF.